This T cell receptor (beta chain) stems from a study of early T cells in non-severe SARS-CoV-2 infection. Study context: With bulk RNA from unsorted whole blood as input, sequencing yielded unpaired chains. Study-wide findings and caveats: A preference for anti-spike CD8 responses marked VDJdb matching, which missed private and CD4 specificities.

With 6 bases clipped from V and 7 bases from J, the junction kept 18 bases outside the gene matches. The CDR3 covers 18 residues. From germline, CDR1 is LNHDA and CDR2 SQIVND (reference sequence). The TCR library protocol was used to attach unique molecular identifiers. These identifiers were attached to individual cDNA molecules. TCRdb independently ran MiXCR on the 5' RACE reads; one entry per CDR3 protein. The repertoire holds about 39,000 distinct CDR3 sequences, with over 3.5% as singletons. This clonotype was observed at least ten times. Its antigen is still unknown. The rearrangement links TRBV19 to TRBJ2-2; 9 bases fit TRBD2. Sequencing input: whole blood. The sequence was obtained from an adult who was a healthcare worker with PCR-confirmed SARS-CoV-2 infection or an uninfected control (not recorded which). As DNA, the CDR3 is TGTGCCAGTAGCCCTGCCCCGGGACTAGCAGCGAGTGTCGGGGAGCTGTTTTTT. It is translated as CASSPAPGLAASVGELFF.